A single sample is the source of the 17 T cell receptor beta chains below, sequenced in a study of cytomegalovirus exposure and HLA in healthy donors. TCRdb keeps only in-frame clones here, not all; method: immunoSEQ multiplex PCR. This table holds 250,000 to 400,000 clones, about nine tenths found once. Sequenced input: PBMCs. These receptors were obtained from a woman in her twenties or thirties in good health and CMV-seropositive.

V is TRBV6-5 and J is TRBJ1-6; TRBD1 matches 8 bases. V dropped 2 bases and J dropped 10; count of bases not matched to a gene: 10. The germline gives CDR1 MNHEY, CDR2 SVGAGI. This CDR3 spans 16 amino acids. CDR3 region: CASSYAGGQGNSPLHF. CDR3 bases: TGTGCCAGCAGTTACGCGGGTGGACAGGGAAACTCACCCCTCCACTTT.

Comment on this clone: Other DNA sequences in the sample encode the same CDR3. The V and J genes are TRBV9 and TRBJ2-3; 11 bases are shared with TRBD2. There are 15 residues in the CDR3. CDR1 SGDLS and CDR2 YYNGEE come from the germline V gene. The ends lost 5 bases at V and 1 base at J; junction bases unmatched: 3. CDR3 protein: CASSSSGRGTDTQYF. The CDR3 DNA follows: TGTGCCAGCAGTAGTAGCGGGAGGGGCACAGATACGCAGTATTTT.

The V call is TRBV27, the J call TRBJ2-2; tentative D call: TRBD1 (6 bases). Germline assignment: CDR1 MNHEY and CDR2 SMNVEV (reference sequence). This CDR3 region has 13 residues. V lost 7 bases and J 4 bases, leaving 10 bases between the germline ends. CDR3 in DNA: TGTGCCAGCACTAACAGGGTCACCGGGGAGCTGTTTTTT. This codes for CASTNRVTGELFF.

The CDR3 DNA reads TGTGCCAGCAGTTTTAAGCGGGAAAAACTGTTTTTT. It encodes CASSFKREKLFF. This sequence joins TRBV28 and TRBJ1-4; no clear D gene. Trimming shortened V by 3 bases and J by 8 bases, and 7 bases separated the two germline ends. CDR3 length: 12 amino acids. Germline V gives CDR1 MDHEN, CDR2 SYDVKM.

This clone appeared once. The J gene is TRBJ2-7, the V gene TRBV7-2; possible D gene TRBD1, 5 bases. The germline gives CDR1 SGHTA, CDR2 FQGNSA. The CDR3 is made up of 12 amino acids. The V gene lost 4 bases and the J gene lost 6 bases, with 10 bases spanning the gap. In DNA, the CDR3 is TGTGCCAGCAGCTCGCAGGGTCGCGAGCAGTACTTC. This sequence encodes CASSSQGREQYF.

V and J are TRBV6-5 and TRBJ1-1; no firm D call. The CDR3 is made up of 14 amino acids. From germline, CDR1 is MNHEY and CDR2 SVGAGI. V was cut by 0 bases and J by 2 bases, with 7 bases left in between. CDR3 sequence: CASSYSEGNTEAFF. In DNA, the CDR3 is TGTGCCAGCAGTTACTCGGAGGGTAACACTGAAGCTTTCTTT.

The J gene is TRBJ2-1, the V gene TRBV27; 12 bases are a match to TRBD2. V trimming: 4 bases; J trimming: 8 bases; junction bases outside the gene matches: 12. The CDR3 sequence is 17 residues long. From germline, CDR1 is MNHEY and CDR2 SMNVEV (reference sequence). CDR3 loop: CASSSRLAGALPHEQFF. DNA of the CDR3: TGTGCCAGCAGTTCCAGACTAGCGGGAGCGTTACCCCATGAGCAGTTCTTC.

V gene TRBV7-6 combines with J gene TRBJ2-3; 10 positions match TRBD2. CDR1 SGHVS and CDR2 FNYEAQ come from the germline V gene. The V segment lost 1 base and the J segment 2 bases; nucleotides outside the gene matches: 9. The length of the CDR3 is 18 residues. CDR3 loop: CASSLGLAGAPYTDTQYF. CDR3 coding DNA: TGTGCCAGCAGCTTAGGGCTAGCGGGGGCACCTTACACAGATACGCAGTATTTT.

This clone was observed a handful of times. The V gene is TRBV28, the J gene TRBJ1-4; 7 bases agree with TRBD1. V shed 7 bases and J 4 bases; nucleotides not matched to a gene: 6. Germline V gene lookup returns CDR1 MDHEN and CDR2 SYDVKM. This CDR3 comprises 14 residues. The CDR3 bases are TGTGCCAGCAACTCGGGACAGCGTAATGAAAAACTGTTTTTT. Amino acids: CASNSGQRNEKLFF.

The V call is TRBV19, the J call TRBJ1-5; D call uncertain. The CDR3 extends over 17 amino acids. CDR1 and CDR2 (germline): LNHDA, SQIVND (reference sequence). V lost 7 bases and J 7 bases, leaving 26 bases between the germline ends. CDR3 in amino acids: CASTAMYTGAFSQPQHF. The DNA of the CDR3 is TGTGCCAGTACCGCAATGTATACGGGTGCTTTTTCACAGCCCCAGCATTTT. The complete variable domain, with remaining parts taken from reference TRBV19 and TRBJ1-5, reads DGGITQSPKYLFRKEGQNVTLSCEQNLNHDAMYWYRQDPGQGLRLIYYSQIVNDFQKGDIAEGYSVSREKKESFPLTVTSAQKNPTAFYLCASTAMYTGAFSQPQHFGDGTRLSIL.

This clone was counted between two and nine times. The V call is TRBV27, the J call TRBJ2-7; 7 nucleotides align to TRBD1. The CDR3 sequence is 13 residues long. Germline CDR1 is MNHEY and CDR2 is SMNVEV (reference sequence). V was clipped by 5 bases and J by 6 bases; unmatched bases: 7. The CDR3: CASSTRQGGEQYF. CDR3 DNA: TGTGCCAGCAGTACCCGACAGGGCGGCGAGCAGTACTTC.

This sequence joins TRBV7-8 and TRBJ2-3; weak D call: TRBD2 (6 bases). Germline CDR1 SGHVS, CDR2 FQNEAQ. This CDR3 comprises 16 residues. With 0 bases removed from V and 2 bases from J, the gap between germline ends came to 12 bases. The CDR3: CASSLARGRPTDTQYF. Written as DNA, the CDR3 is TGTGCCAGCAGCTTAGCGCGGGGCAGGCCCACAGATACGCAGTATTTT.

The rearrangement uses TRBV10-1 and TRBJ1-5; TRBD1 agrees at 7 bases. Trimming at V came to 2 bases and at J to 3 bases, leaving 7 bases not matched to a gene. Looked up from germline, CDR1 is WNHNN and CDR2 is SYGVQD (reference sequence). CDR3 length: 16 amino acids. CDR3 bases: TGCGCCAGCAGTGAGGATCGTCAGGGGGTCAATCAGCCCCAGCATTTT. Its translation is CASSEDRQGVNQPQHF.

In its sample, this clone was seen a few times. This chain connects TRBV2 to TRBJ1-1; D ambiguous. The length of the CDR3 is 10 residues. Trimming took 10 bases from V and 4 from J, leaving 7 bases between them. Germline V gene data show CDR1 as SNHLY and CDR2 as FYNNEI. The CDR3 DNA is TGTGCCACCGAGGGCACTGAAGCTTTCTTT. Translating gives CATEGTEAFF. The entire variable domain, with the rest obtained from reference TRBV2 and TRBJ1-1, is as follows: EPEVTQTPSHQVTQMGQEVILRCVPISNHLYFYWYRQILGQKVEFLVSFYNNEISEKSEIFDDQFSVERPDGSNFTLKIRSTKLEDSAMYFCATEGTEAFFGQGTRLTVV.

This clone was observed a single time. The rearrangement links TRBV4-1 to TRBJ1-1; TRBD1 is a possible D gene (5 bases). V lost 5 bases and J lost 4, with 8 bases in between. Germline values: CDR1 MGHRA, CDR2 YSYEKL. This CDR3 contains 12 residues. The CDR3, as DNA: TGCGCCAGCAGCAGGGACGGCACTGAAGCTTTCTTT. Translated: CASSRDGTEAFF.

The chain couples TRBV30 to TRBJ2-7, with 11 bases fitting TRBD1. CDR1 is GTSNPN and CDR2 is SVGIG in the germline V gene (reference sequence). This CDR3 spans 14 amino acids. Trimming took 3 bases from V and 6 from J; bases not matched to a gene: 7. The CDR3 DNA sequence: TGTGCCTGGAGCGCCGGGACAGGGGGGTTCGAGCAGTACTTC. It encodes CAWSAGTGGFEQYF.

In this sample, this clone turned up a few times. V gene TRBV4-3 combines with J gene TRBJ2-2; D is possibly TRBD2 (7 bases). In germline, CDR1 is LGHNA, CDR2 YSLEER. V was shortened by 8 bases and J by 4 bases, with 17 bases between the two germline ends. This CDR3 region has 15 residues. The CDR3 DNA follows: TGCGCCAGCTCAGCGGTGGGGGGGCGCACCGGGGAGCTGTTTTTT. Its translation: CASSAVGGRTGELFF.